Below, 20 T cell receptor beta chains from the same sample are listed, as sequenced in a study of cytomegalovirus exposure and HLA in healthy donors (dated by TCRdb to about 2017). Libraries came from the immunoSEQ multiplex PCR assay. For the multiplex PCR, a mixture combining 60 forward primers for TCR Vbeta segments and 13 reverse primers for TCR Jbeta segments was used. Entries here come from immuneACCESS through TCRdb and include only in-frame sequences with V and J called. Some clones fail to appear in such tables; in the studies checked, an unresolved V gene covers under half of the shortfall, and the cause of the remainder is unknown. In this sample the table shows tens of thousands of clones, 65% to 70% of which occur a single time. The ten largest make up roughly a fifth of the sample. The source material was PBMCs. These receptors were taken from a man in his forties in good health and CMV-seropositive.

This clone appeared a few times. CDR3 sequence: CASSHEGGPMNEQFF. As DNA, the CDR3 is TGTGCCAGCAGTCATGAGGGGGGGCCGATGAATGAGCAGTTCTTC. This rearrangement joins TRBV6-8 to TRBJ2-1; perhaps TRBD2 as D (7 bases). From germline, CDR1 is MNHGY and CDR2 SAAAGT. The V end was cut by 5 bases, the J end by 7 bases, with 18 bases between. This CDR3 is 15 amino acids long.

The chain is built from TRBV7-9 and TRBJ1-1, with a weak D call TRBD1 (5 bases). The CDR3 runs to 12 residues. Germline V gene data show CDR1 as SEHNR and CDR2 as FQNEAQ (reference sequence). Trimming stripped 5 bases from V and 12 bases from J, with 16 bases between. The CDR3: CASSPGGGGSFF. CDR3 in DNA: TGTGCCAGCAGCCCGGGCGGGGGAGGTTCTTTCTTT.

The chain joins TRBV19 to TRBJ1-1, with no clear D. Germline CDR1 LNHDA, CDR2 SQIVND (reference sequence). This CDR3 contains 13 residues. Trimming removed 4 bases from V and 2 bases from J, with 8 bases in between. CDR3 protein: CASSKSINTEAFF. DNA for the CDR3: TGTGCCAGTAGTAAGTCTATTAACACTGAAGCTTTCTTT.

A remark on this clone: In the same sample, other DNA sequences code for this CDR3. The CDR3: CASSLRGVNYGYTF. The CDR3 nucleotides are TGTGCCAGCAGCTTAAGGGGCGTGAACTATGGCTACACCTTC. The genes are TRBV5-6 and TRBJ1-2; maybe TRBD1 (5 bases). The V gene lost 2 bases and the J gene lost 2 bases, with 10 bases spanning the gap. Looked up from germline, CDR1 is SGHDT and CDR2 is YYEEEE. CDR3 length: 14 residues.

V gene TRBV19 combines with J gene TRBJ1-5, with D possibly being TRBD1 (6 bases). CDR1 is LNHDA and CDR2 is SQIVND in the germline V gene (reference sequence). Trimming stripped 7 bases from V and 0 bases from J, with 13 bases between. The CDR3 loop spans 15 amino acids. The CDR3 region is CASKNRAPSNQPQHF. In nucleotides, the CDR3 is TGTGCCAGTAAAAACAGGGCACCTAGCAATCAGCCCCAGCATTTT.

J is TRBJ1-1 and V is TRBV4-1, with 11 nucleotides matching TRBD1. J gave up 4 bases and V 4 bases, and 5 bases lay outside the gene matches. The CDR3 has 15 amino acids. Germline CDR1 reads MGHRA; CDR2 reads YSYEKL. CDR3 sequence (DNA): TGCGCCAGCAGCCGAGGGGGGACAGGGGGCACTGAAGCTTTCTTT. Its protein is CASSRGGTGGTEAFF.

This chain joins TRBV6-1 and TRBJ2-3; maybe TRBD1 (6 bases). This CDR3 comprises 14 residues. V gave up 6 bases and J gave up 4 bases, with 14 bases separating them. Per the germline V gene, CDR1 is MNHNS and CDR2 is SASEGT. CDR3 bases: TGTGCCAGCAGCGGACAGTCGGGTGCAGATACGCAGTATTTT. The encoded protein is CASSGQSGADTQYF.

J is TRBJ2-7 and V is TRBV21-1; the table's D call TRBD2 went unverified against the DNA. TRBV21-1 is noted as a pseudogene. This CDR3 is 15 amino acids long. This chain's CDR3 is CASEEAGPNRYEQYF. CDR3 DNA: TGTGCCTCGGAAGAGGCGGGGCCGAATCGCTACGAGCAGTACTTC.

The V call is TRBV18, the J call TRBJ2-5; 10 nucleotides agree with TRBD2. Germline CDR1 and CDR2: KGHSH and LQKENI. CDR3 length equals 14 residues. V shed 3 bases and J 3 bases; nucleotides not matched to a gene: 1. The chain's CDR3 is CASSPGLAEETQYF. As DNA, the CDR3 is TGTGCCAGCTCACCTGGACTAGCGGAAGAGACCCAGTACTTC.

This clone was observed a few times. V usage is TRBV23-1 and J usage is TRBJ1-2, with 7 positions matching TRBD1. TRBV23-1 is designated an ORF whose function remains uncertain. CDR3 length: 15 residues. V lost 4 bases to trimming and J lost 8 bases; unmatched junction nucleotides: 13. The CDR3 loop is CASSRRKGQLRGYTF. CDR3 bases: TGCGCCAGCAGTCGCCGAAAGGGACAGCTCCGCGGCTACACCTTC.

The V call is TRBV5-1, the J call TRBJ1-4; 7 bases are a match to TRBD1. Germline V CDR1 and CDR2: SGHRS, YFSETQ. The V segment lost 6 bases and the J segment 7 bases; nucleotides outside the gene matches: 6. The CDR3 loop spans 13 amino acids. The DNA for the CDR3 is TGCGCCAGCATGGGTAACAGGGGTGAAAAACTGTTTTTT. It encodes CASMGNRGEKLFF.

The V gene is TRBV6-5, the J gene TRBJ2-4; possible D gene TRBD1, 5 bases. The CDR3 covers 14 residues. From germline, CDR1 is MNHEY and CDR2 SVGAGI. The V end lost 9 bases, the J end lost 3 bases, and 15 bases lay between the germline ends. CDR3 loop: CARGLGVSKNIQYF. For the CDR3, the DNA is TGTGCCAGGGGTCTAGGGGTTAGCAAAAACATTCAGTACTTC.

The chain joins TRBV9 to TRBJ2-3, with 7 nucleotides matching TRBD2. J was trimmed by 4 bases and V by 7 bases; bases with no gene match: 9. The germline V gene has CDR1 SGDLS and CDR2 YYNGEE. The CDR3 length is 14 residues. The CDR3 DNA reads as TGTGCCAGCGGGACTACTATAGAGTCAGATACGCAGTATTTT. Translating gives CASGTTIESDTQYF. The entire variable domain, with the rest obtained from reference TRBV9 and TRBJ2-3, is as follows: DSGVTQTPKHLITATGQRVTLRCSPRSGDLSVYWYQQSLDQGLQFLIQYYNGEERAKGNILERFSAQQFPDLHSELNLSSLELGDSALYFCASGTTIESDTQYFGPGTRLTVL.

This clone was seen more than once but under ten times. The V gene is TRBV6-5, the J gene TRBJ2-7, with no clear D. The V and J ends lost 0 bases and 2 bases respectively, with 14 bases between them. Germline V CDR1 and CDR2: MNHEY, SVGAGI. This CDR3 has 16 residues. The CDR3 here is CASSYSSADTPYEQYF. The CDR3, as DNA: TGTGCCAGCAGTTACTCTTCTGCTGACACCCCCTACGAGCAGTACTTC.

J is TRBJ1-1 and V is TRBV30, with TRBD1 as a possible D gene (5 bases). The CDR3 is 11 residues long. The germline gives CDR1 GTSNPN, CDR2 SVGIG (reference sequence). Trimming shortened V by 3 bases and J by 11 bases, and 13 bases separated the two germline ends. CDR3 residues: CAWRNGGWAFF. In nucleotides, the CDR3 is TGTGCCTGGAGAAACGGGGGATGGGCTTTCTTT.

The rearrangement uses TRBV6-1 and TRBJ2-3; D gene ambiguous. Per the germline V gene, CDR1 is MNHNS and CDR2 is SASEGT. The CDR3 sequence is 14 residues long. V was shortened by 0 bases and J by 5 bases, with 9 bases between the two germline ends. CDR3 amino acids: CASSEATVGDTQYF. CDR3 DNA: TGTGCCAGCAGTGAAGCCACGGTCGGAGATACGCAGTATTTT.

This chain links TRBV4-3 with TRBJ2-5; possibly TRBD2 for D (6 bases). Germline CDR1 LGHNA, CDR2 YSLEER. The CDR3 totals 13 residues. Trimming took 5 bases from V and 9 from J, leaving 16 bases between them. The CDR3 loop is CASSSQVGEAQYF. CDR3 coding DNA: TGCGCCAGCAGCTCCCAGGTGGGGGAGGCCCAGTACTTC.

The chain recombines TRBV9 with TRBJ2-7; D not certain. The V gene lost 0 bases and the J gene lost 2 bases, with 9 bases spanning the gap. Germline CDR1 reads SGDLS; CDR2 reads YYNGEE. The CDR3 runs 14 residues. In DNA form, the CDR3 reads TGTGCCAGCAGCGTAGCTGACAAGACCTACGAGCAGTACTTC. Protein product: CASSVADKTYEQYF.

This rearrangement joins TRBV7-2 to TRBJ2-5; 10 bases are shared with TRBD1. This CDR3 is 15 amino acids long. V was clipped by 4 bases and J by 2 bases; unmatched bases: 4. Germline CDR1 is SGHTA and CDR2 is FQGNSA. The CDR3 is CASSSGQGKQETQYF. The CDR3 coding sequence is TGTGCCAGCAGCTCGGGACAGGGGAAACAAGAGACCCAGTACTTC. Full variable domain (remainder filled in from reference TRBV7-2 and TRBJ2-5): GAGVSQSPSNKVTEKGKDVELRCDPISGHTALYWYRQSLGQGLEFLIYFQGNSAPDKSGLPSDRFSAERTGGSVSTLTIQRTQQEDSAVYLCASSSGQGKQETQYFGPGTRLLVL.

This clone was counted between two and nine times. The V call is TRBV28, the J call TRBJ2-7, with 7 positions matching TRBD2. The CDR3 is 15 residues long. The germline CDR1 and CDR2 sequences are MDHEN and SYDVKM. The V and J ends lost 5 bases and 2 bases, in that order; junction bases with no gene match: 9. The CDR3 coding sequence is TGTGCCAGCAGTACCCGGCGGGGGTTAACCTACGAGCAGTACTTC. Amino acid sequence: CASSTRRGLTYEQYF.